These 25 T cell receptor beta chains came from one sample sequenced in a study of cytomegalovirus exposure and HLA in healthy donors. With 60 Vbeta and 13 Jbeta primers, the PCR was carried out. Profiling relied on immunoSEQ multiplex PCR, and the TCRdb table lists in-frame clones only, not all of them. The sample has over 110,000 clones, over 75% seen once. The sequenced sample consisted of PBMCs. The receptors originated from a male donor in good health and CMV-seronegative.

The V and J genes are TRBV4-3 and TRBJ2-1; 10 positions match TRBD1. V shed 6 bases, J shed 5 bases, and the junction held 16 bases outside the gene matches. The CDR3 sequence is 18 residues long. The germline V gene has CDR1 LGHNA and CDR2 YSLEER. The CDR3 region has the DNA TGCGCCAGCAGTCTCTTGACTGGACAGGGGGAGGGTAACAATGAGCAGTTCTTC. This translates into CASSLLTGQGEGNNEQFF.

This chain uses TRBV19 with TRBJ2-5; D is perhaps TRBD2 (6 bases). Germline loops: CDR1 LNHDA, CDR2 SQIVND (reference sequence). This CDR3 contains 14 residues. V was shortened by 5 bases and J by 6 bases, with 16 bases between the two germline ends. Written as DNA, the CDR3 is TGTGCCAGTAGTTTGGCCCCGGGCGGGAAGACCCAGTACTTC. Translated: CASSLAPGGKTQYF. The complete variable domain, with remaining parts taken from reference TRBV19 and TRBJ2-5, reads DGGITQSPKYLFRKEGQNVTLSCEQNLNHDAMYWYRQDPGQGLRLIYYSQIVNDFQKGDIAEGYSVSREKKESFPLTVTSAQKNPTAFYLCASSLAPGGKTQYFGPGTRLLVL.

V usage is TRBV7-2 and J usage is TRBJ2-5; 11 bases align to TRBD1. Germline assignment: CDR1 SGHTA and CDR2 FQGNSA. V dropped 2 bases and J dropped 5; count of bases not matched to a gene: 4. The CDR3 is 15 residues long. The DNA for the CDR3 is TGTGCCAGCAGCTTATGGACAGGGGGCGAGGAGACCCAGTACTTC. Translation gives CASSLWTGGEETQYF.

The rearrangement links TRBV7-9 to TRBJ1-4; D gene unclear. The CDR3 contains 14 residues. Per the germline V gene, CDR1 is SEHNR and CDR2 is FQNEAQ (reference sequence). The germline V and J ends were trimmed by 3 bases and 8 bases, with 13 bases remaining between them. The chain's CDR3 is CASSFLPGPEKLFF. In DNA, the CDR3 is TGTGCCAGCAGCTTTTTGCCGGGTCCGGAAAAACTGTTTTTT.

This clone came up once. The V gene is TRBV4-2, the J gene TRBJ2-7; 13 bases are shared with TRBD2. Germline V lookup: CDR1 LGHNA, CDR2 YNFKEQ. The junction had 7 bases not matched to a gene; V was cut back by 8 bases and J by 9 bases. The CDR3 sequence is 13 residues long. The CDR3 DNA sequence: TGTGCCAGCGGGACTAGCGGGACCTGGGGGCAGTACTTC. Translated: CASGTSGTWGQYF.

This clone was recorded once. The DNA for the CDR3 is TGTGCCAGCAGCCGGGGACTGGGACCCCAGCATTTT. Translation gives CASSRGLGPQHF. The chain uses TRBV7-9 and TRBJ1-5, with D tentatively TRBD1 (5 bases). Between the trimmed V and J ends, which lost 5 bases and 10 bases, there was a span of 12 bases. The V gene's germline CDR1 is SEHNR and CDR2 FQNEAQ (reference sequence). This CDR3 region has 12 residues.

This clone was counted a single time. The chain recombines TRBV9 with TRBJ2-7, with D possibly matching TRBD1 (6 bases). The CDR3 is 14 amino acids. V shed 4 bases and J shed 2 bases, with 13 bases lying between them. CDR1 is SGDLS, CDR2 YYNGEE, per germline. CDR3 loop: CASSPWDNTYEQYF. CDR3 bases: TGTGCCAGCAGCCCTTGGGACAATACCTACGAGCAGTACTTC.

This clone has only one observation. The chain couples TRBV5-6 to TRBJ1-4; maybe TRBD1 (5 bases). V lost 0 bases, J lost 6 bases, and 15 bases lay in between. The CDR3 is 16 residues long. In germline, CDR1 is SGHDT, CDR2 YYEEEE. The chain's CDR3 is CASSLVGAQVHEKLFF. In nucleotides, the CDR3 is TGTGCCAGCAGCTTGGTTGGGGCGCAGGTTCATGAAAAACTGTTTTTT.

V and J are TRBV28 and TRBJ1-1; unclear D gene. Germline V CDR1 and CDR2: MDHEN, SYDVKM. The CDR3 runs 15 residues. The ends were cut back, 6 bases at V and 3 bases at J, with 17 bases in the middle. CDR3 in DNA: TGTGCCAGCAGAGACACGGATTTTAAGGACACTGAAGCTTTCTTT. As protein: CASRDTDFKDTEAFF.

Comment on this clone: At one boundary the junction diverges from the germline segment, which might be a read error. The genes are TRBV7-2 and TRBJ2-5, with unresolved D. This CDR3 region has 11 residues. Germline V CDR1 and CDR2: SGHTA, FQGNSA. The CDR3 nucleotides are TGTGCCAGCAGCCCGCGTGTTGTAGCCAACTTC. It is translated as CASSPRVVANF. Together with reference TRBV7-2 and TRBJ2-5, the CDR3 gives the full variable domain: GAGVSQSPSNKVTEKGKDVELRCDPISGHTALYWYRQSLGQGLEFLIYFQGNSAPDKSGLPSDRFSAERTGGSVSTLTIQRTQQEDSAVYLCASSPRVVANFGPGTRLLVL.

The gene calls are TRBV6-6 and TRBJ1-1; no clear D gene. The CDR3 spans 12 residues. Deletions cut 3 bases from V and 8 bases from J, with 10 bases between. The germline V gene has CDR1 MNHNY and CDR2 SVGAGI (reference sequence). For the CDR3, the DNA is TGTGCCAGCAGTTATTCCCAGAACGAAGCTTTCTTT. Residues: CASSYSQNEAFF.

The rearrangement links TRBV6-1 to TRBJ2-5; no clear D gene. The end of the DNA aligns better with TRBJ2-7, so the J call may be wrong. CDR1 is MNHNS, CDR2 SASEGT, per germline. This CDR3 region has 14 residues. The CDR3 is CASSEGAGPYEQYF. The CDR3 region has the DNA TGTGCCAGCAGTGAAGGGGCCGGCCCCTACGAGCAGTACTTC.

This clone was picked up one time. The rearrangement uses TRBV11-3 and TRBJ2-1, with TRBD2 identical over 13 bases. V was clipped by 5 bases and J by 5 bases; unmatched bases: 3. Germline V gene data show CDR1 as SGHNT and CDR2 as YENEEA. This CDR3 has 15 amino acids. CDR3 residues: CASSPGLAGNNEQFF. CDR3 coding DNA: TGTGCCAGCAGCCCGGGACTAGCGGGAAACAATGAGCAGTTCTTC.

This chain uses TRBV4-1 with TRBJ1-1; D ambiguous. Looked up from germline, CDR1 is MGHRA and CDR2 is YSYEKL. This CDR3 is built from 15 residues. The ends were cut back, 4 bases at V and 2 bases at J, with 14 bases in the middle. The CDR3 sequence: CASSPLEGFNTEAFF. In DNA, the CDR3 is TGCGCCAGCAGCCCCTTGGAGGGCTTCAACACTGAAGCTTTCTTT.

This chain uses TRBV7-9 with TRBJ2-7, with D uncertain. The CDR3 contains 14 residues. With 3 bases removed from V and 1 base from J, the gap between germline ends came to 10 bases. Germline V gene data show CDR1 as SEHNR and CDR2 as FQNEAQ (reference sequence). The CDR3 DNA reads as TGTGCCAGCAGCTTGCCGGGTCCATCCTACGAGCAGTACTTC. Translation: CASSLPGPSYEQYF.

This clone showed up just a few times. J is TRBJ2-1 and V is TRBV7-8; perhaps TRBD2 as D (5 bases). Trimming took off 5 bases at V and 11 bases at J, with 13 bases between the two ends. The germline V gene encodes CDR1 SGHVS and CDR2 FQNEAQ. The CDR3 length is 12 residues. The CDR3 sequence is CASSLSGGQQFF. CDR3 bases: TGTGCCAGCAGCCTCTCAGGAGGTCAGCAGTTCTTC.

This clone was picked up one time. The chain employs TRBV27 and TRBJ2-7; the D gene is possibly TRBD2 (6 bases). The CDR3 is 13 residues long. Trimming removed 3 bases from V and 6 bases from J, with 12 bases in between. Germline CDR1 and CDR2: MNHEY and SMNVEV (reference sequence). CDR3 DNA: TGTGCCAGCAGTTTTTCAGGAGCGGGCGAGCAGTACTTC. Amino acids: CASSFSGAGEQYF.

The gene calls are TRBV29-1 and TRBJ2-3, with TRBD1 matching 8 bases. V trimming: 8 bases; J trimming: 11 bases; junction bases outside the gene matches: 0. This CDR3 comprises 8 residues. In germline, CDR1 is SQVTM, CDR2 ANQGSEA. The CDR3 loop is CSTGGQYF. The DNA for the CDR3 is TGCAGCACAGGGGGGCAGTATTTT.

This clone has more than one count but fewer than ten. The chain couples TRBV10-1 to TRBJ2-7; 10 nucleotides agree with TRBD1. The CDR3 totals 13 residues. The V gene end was trimmed by 6 bases and the J gene end by 6 bases; junction bases not matched to a gene: 5. Per the germline V gene, CDR1 is WNHNN and CDR2 is SYGVQD (reference sequence). The chain's CDR3 is CASSDRGRGEQYF. The CDR3 DNA reads as TGCGCCAGCAGCGACAGGGGGCGAGGCGAGCAGTACTTC.

The chain recombines TRBV6-5 with TRBJ2-7; 11 bases agree with TRBD1. The CDR3 has 14 residues. Germline CDR1 MNHEY, CDR2 SVGAGI. Trimming cost V 5 bases and J 5 bases; bases outside gene matches: 5. The CDR3 reads CASSARTGGDEQYF. The CDR3 DNA reads as TGTGCCAGCAGTGCAAGGACAGGGGGCGACGAGCAGTACTTC.

This clone was counted a single time. The gene calls are TRBV7-9 and TRBJ2-7, with 7 nucleotides matching TRBD2. CDR1 and CDR2 from the germline V gene are SEHNR and FQNEAQ (reference sequence). The J segment lost 2 bases and the V segment lost 1 base, leaving 11 bases of the junction unmatched. The CDR3 runs to 17 residues. The chain's CDR3 is CASSLGGEGAKTYEQYF. The CDR3 coding sequence is TGTGCCAGCAGCTTAGGGGGGGAGGGCGCCAAGACCTACGAGCAGTACTTC.

The count of this clone is one. The chain recombines TRBV19 with TRBJ1-2; D ambiguous. CDR3 length: 11 residues. Germline values: CDR1 LNHDA, CDR2 SQIVND (reference sequence). V shed 8 bases and J shed 8 bases, with 12 bases lying between them. The CDR3 protein is CASSLGTGYTF. The CDR3 DNA reads as TGTGCCAGTTCTCTAGGTACAGGCTACACCTTC.

The chain employs TRBV28 and TRBJ1-4; the match to TRBD1 covers 7 bases. Trimming at V came to 6 bases and at J to 8 bases, leaving 9 bases not matched to a gene. The CDR3 consists of 14 residues. Germline V gene data show CDR1 as MDHEN and CDR2 as SYDVKM. CDR3 sequence: CASRNTGVGEKLFF. The DNA for the CDR3 is TGTGCCAGCAGAAACACAGGGGTTGGCGAAAAACTGTTTTTT.

The V and J genes are TRBV7-7 and TRBJ1-6; 7 positions agree with TRBD1. V lost 1 base to trimming and J lost 0 bases; unmatched junction nucleotides: 12. The CDR3 contains 20 residues. Germline lookup yields CDR1 SSHAT and CDR2 FNYEAQ (reference sequence). The CDR3 DNA reads as TGTGCCAGCAGCTTAGTCCCCACCCTACAGGGGAGCTCCTATAATTCACCCCTCCACTTT. This encodes CASSLVPTLQGSSYNSPLHF.

This clone was seen only a few times. V and J are TRBV7-6 and TRBJ2-7; TRBD2 matches at 14 bases. The CDR3 loop spans 15 amino acids. The V gene's germline CDR1 is SGHVS and CDR2 FNYEAQ. With 5 bases clipped from V and 7 bases from J, the junction kept 7 bases outside the gene matches. The CDR3 is CASSPRGLAGGEQYF. The DNA of the CDR3 is TGTGCCAGCAGCCCCCGCGGACTAGCGGGAGGTGAGCAGTACTTC.